These 4 T cell receptor beta chains were all obtained from the same sample, sequenced in a study of T cell responses to AZD1222 COVID-19 vaccine. TCRdb's table, derived via immunoSEQ multiplex PCR, lists solely in-frame clones and lacks some. There are 77,000 or so clones in the sample; around 87% occur only once, and approximately 30% lies in the top ten. This specimen consisted of peripheral blood, obtained on day 0 of AZD1222 vaccination. These receptors were obtained from an adult in good health.

This clone was counted a single time. The chain links TRBV5-6 to TRBJ2-7; 8 positions agree with TRBD2. Germline lookup yields CDR1 SGHDT and CDR2 YYEEEE. V dropped 5 bases and J dropped 4; count of bases not matched to a gene: 17. This CDR3 has 17 amino acids. CDR3 nucleotides: TGTGCCAGCAGTCTAGGGAGCGGGAGAATCGAGTTGTACGAGCAGTACTTC. This encodes CASSLGSGRIELYEQYF.

J is TRBJ1-6 and V is TRBV5-1; TRBD1 aligns across 10 bases. There are 15 residues in the CDR3. Germline V gene data show CDR1 as SGHRS and CDR2 as YFSETQ. With V trimmed by 4 bases and J by 5 bases, 3 bases remained unmatched. The CDR3 protein is CASSLTGGDNSPLHF. As DNA, the CDR3 is TGCGCCAGCAGCCTGACAGGGGGCGATAATTCACCCCTCCACTTT.

The chain has TRBV6-7 and TRBJ2-5, with TRBD2 matching 12 bases. TRBV6-7 is filed as an ORF, its function uncertain. The CDR3 contains 16 residues. With V trimmed by 2 bases and J by 2 bases, 3 bases remained unmatched. CDR3 in amino acids: CASSYPGLAGQETQYF. Written as DNA, the CDR3 is TGTGCCAGCAGTTACCCAGGACTAGCGGGACAAGAGACCCAGTACTTC.

The chain carries TRBV11-2 and TRBJ2-7, with D possibly matching TRBD2 (5 bases). Trimming left V 1 base short and J 3 bases short, with 13 bases between. CDR3 length: 15 amino acids. Germline V lookup: CDR1 SGHAT, CDR2 FQNNGV. The CDR3 is CASSLGPGSIYEQYF. The CDR3, as DNA: TGTGCCAGCAGCTTAGGTCCGGGGTCGATCTACGAGCAGTACTTC.